This entry describes one T cell receptor (beta chain). This record belongs to a study of blood T cell repertoires in COVID-19. Across the study: Whether acute or convalescent, the COVID-19 samples came from the United States, Italy and Spain. From T cells, B-cell-depleted T cells, or PBMCs came the material, which was cDNA or gDNA.

Germline V gene data show CDR1 as SGHNT and CDR2 as YYREEE (reference sequence). The CDR3 length is 14 residues. Trimming took off 3 bases at V and 4 bases at J, with 8 bases between the two ends. Original processing notes: It was from reference gene primer amplification that nucleated cell counts were estimated. Generated by immunoSEQ multiplex PCR, the TCRdb table keeps only in-frame clones and is missing some. That table supplies the V and J calls and clone size; D and trimming were determined from the DNA. The sample yields 110,000 or so clones, around 85% seen once. The V call is TRBV5-4, the J call TRBJ2-6, with no clear D. This receptor was identified in a man between 65 and 79 years old who had recovered from COVID-19. Sample: peripheral blood. The CDR3 sequence: CASSSKAGANVLTF. The CDR3 bases are TGTGCCAGCAGCTCGAAAGCGGGGGCCAACGTCCTGACTTTC.